This T cell receptor (beta chain) was observed in a study of tumor T cells in aggressive B-cell lymphoma. Unmatched junction bases numbered 5, after V lost 0 bases and J lost 4 bases. Germline loops: CDR1 SGDLS, CDR2 YYNGEE. The CDR3 runs to 16 residues. This clone showed up just a few times. The assay was immunoSEQ multiplex PCR, and TCRdb's table has in-frame clones only and misses some. This table holds under 2,500 clones, less than 90% found once. The sequence was collected from an adult with diffuse large B cell lymphoma. The V gene is TRBV9, the J gene TRBJ2-2, with TRBD2 identical over 8 bases. The sequencing sample was made of tumor tissue. DNA for the CDR3: TGTGCCAGCAGCGTAGCAGGACTAGCAGGCACCGGGGAGCTGTTTTTT. Translated: CASSVAGLAGTGELFF.